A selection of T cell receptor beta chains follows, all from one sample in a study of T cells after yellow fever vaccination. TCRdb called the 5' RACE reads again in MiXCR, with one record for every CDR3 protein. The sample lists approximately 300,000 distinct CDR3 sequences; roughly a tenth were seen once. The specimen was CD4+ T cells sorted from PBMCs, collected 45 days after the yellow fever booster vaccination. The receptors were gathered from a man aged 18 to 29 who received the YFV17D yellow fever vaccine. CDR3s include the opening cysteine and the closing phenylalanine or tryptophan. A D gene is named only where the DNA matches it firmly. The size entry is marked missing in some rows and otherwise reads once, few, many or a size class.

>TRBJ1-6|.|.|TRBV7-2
CASSPRAGVRSYNSPLHF
TGTGCCAGCAGCCCCCGTGCGGGGGTAAGGTCCTATAATTCACCCCTCCACTTT
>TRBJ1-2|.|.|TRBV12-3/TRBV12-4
CASSRTALYGYTF
TGTGCCAGCAGCCGGACAGCTTTGTATGGCTACACCTTC
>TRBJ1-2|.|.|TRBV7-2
CASSPLRGKTNYGYTF
TGTGCCAGCAGCCCCCTTCGGGGGAAGACCAACTATGGCTACACCTTC
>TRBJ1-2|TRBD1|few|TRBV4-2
CASSQGSGGIGYTF
TGTGCCAGCAGCCAAGGCTCAGGGGGAATCGGCTACACCTTC
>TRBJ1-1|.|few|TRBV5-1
CASKEENTEAFF
TGCGCCAGTAAGGAGGAAAACACTGAAGCTTTCTTT
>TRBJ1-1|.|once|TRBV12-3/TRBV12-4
CASSPGHTIGGAFF
TGTGCCAGCAGCCCGGGACACACAATCGGGGGAGCTTTCTTT
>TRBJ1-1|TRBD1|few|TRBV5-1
CASSLAGGQNTEAFF
TGCGCCAGCAGCCTCGCAGGGGGCCAAAACACTGAAGCTTTCTTT
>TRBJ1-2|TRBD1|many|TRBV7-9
CASSGQGLYGYTF
TGTGCCAGCAGCGGACAGGGTCTCTATGGCTACACCTTC
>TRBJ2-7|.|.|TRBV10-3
CAISGGATRPLLAYEQYF
TGTGCCATCAGTGGCGGGGCCACTAGACCCCTCCTAGCCTACGAGCAGTACTTC
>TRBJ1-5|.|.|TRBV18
CASSPAQGGQPQHF
TGTGCCAGCTCACCCGCCCAGGGAGGTCAGCCCCAGCATTTT
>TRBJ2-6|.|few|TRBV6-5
CASSYSRGAGANVLTF
TGTGCCAGCAGTTACTCGAGAGGGGCTGGGGCCAACGTCCTGACTTTC
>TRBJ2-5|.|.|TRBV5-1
CASSPGTKLKETQYF
TGCGCCAGCAGCCCCGGGACCAAGCTAAAGGAGACCCAGTACTTC